Listed here are 7 T cell receptor beta chains from one sample, sequenced in a study of shared clonotypes between healthy human individuals. Clones were read by immunoSEQ multiplex PCR, and TCRdb kept only the in-frame ones, dropping some. The table shows over a million clones, with 78% occurring only once. Sequencing was carried out using memory CD4+ T cells from PBMCs. Specified subset: CD45RA-negative fraction. The receptors stem from a man in his late teens or twenties in good health. Some clones in this sample may be carry-over from other donors' samples.

Turning to this clone: It may be a read error: a sequence one base away is much more abundant. This rearrangement joins TRBV6-6 to TRBJ1-5, with D perhaps TRBD1 (6 bases). The CDR3 extends over 15 amino acids. Germline-derived CDR1 and CDR2 are MNHNY and SVGAGI (reference sequence). Written as DNA, the CDR3 is TGTGCCGGCAGTTACTCGAGAGGGCAGGGGCAGCCCCAGCATTTT. Translation: CAGSYSRGQGQPQHF.

The chain carries TRBV29-1 and TRBJ2-1, with D perhaps matching TRBD1 or TRBD2 (6 bases each). Germline lookup yields CDR1 SQVTM and CDR2 ANQGSEA. This CDR3 has 13 residues. CDR3 sequence: CRVAGTSYNEQFF. In DNA form, the CDR3 reads TGCAGGGTGGCGGGGACATCCTACAATGAGCAGTTCTTC.

This chain joins TRBV5-1 and TRBJ2-3, with TRBD1 identical over 7 bases. J gave up 3 bases and V 2 bases, and 3 bases lay outside the gene matches. Per germline, CDR1 SGHRS and CDR2 YFSETQ. The CDR3 consists of 14 residues. CDR3 nucleotide sequence: TGCGCCAGCAGCTTCACAGGGGCTACAGATACGCAGTATTTT. This codes for CASSFTGATDTQYF.

V usage is TRBV7-6 and J usage is TRBJ2-6; D is undetermined. Germline values: CDR1 SGHVS, CDR2 FNYEAQ. V lost 1 base and J 4 bases, leaving 11 bases between the germline ends. The CDR3 covers 16 residues. The CDR3 sequence is CASSLDGSAGANVLTF. CDR3 nucleotides: TGTGCCAGCAGCTTAGACGGGTCTGCGGGGGCCAACGTCCTGACTTTC.

The rearrangement joins TRBV28 to TRBJ1-3, with D perhaps matching TRBD1 (6 bases). Germline V CDR1 and CDR2: MDHEN, SYDVKM. Trimming left V 4 bases short and J 4 bases short, with 14 bases between. The CDR3 covers 15 residues. In DNA form, the CDR3 reads TGTGCCAGCAGTTCCACAGGGCCCATGGGAAACACCATATATTTT. Amino acid sequence: CASSSTGPMGNTIYF. Supplemented by reference TRBV28 and TRBJ1-3, the full variable domain reads DVKVTQSSRYLVKRTGEKVFLECVQDMDHENMFWYRQDPGLGLRLIYFSYDVKMKEKGDIPEGYSVSREKKERFSLILESASTNQTSMYLCASSSTGPMGNTIYFGEGSWLTVV.

The chain employs TRBV13 and TRBJ2-7; 9 nucleotides align to TRBD2. V shed 5 bases and J 0 bases; nucleotides not matched to a gene: 5. Looked up from germline, CDR1 is PRHDT and CDR2 is FYEKMQ (reference sequence). The CDR3 length is 15 residues. The CDR3 sequence: CASSVTSGTSYEQYF. In nucleotides, the CDR3 is TGTGCCAGCAGCGTGACTAGCGGAACCTCCTACGAGCAGTACTTC.

This clone showed up just a few times. V and J are TRBV4-2 and TRBJ2-5; 10 bases align to TRBD2. The CDR3 has 15 amino acids. Unmatched junction bases numbered 5, after V lost 1 base and J lost 6 bases. Germline V CDR1 and CDR2: LGHNA, YNFKEQ. This chain's CDR3 is CASSQVLAGAKTQYF. As DNA, the CDR3 is TGTGCCAGCAGCCAAGTTCTAGCGGGAGCAAAGACCCAGTACTTC.